Listed below are T cell receptor beta chains from one sample, sequenced in a study of blood T cell repertoires in COVID-19. Clones were sequenced by immunoSEQ multiplex PCR, and TCRdb holds only the in-frame ones, with some missing. The profile covers 200,000 to 250,000 clones, with 82% appearing a single time and more than 3% taken by the ten largest. The sample consisted of PBMCs or T cells enriched from blood (not recorded which). These receptors all come from an older woman who had recovered from COVID-19. Each CDR3 is given with its conserved first and last residue. A D gene is named only where the DNA matches it firmly. Where a row states a size, it is once, few, many or the class of an expanded clone; other rows omit it.

J gene,clone size,D gene,V gene,CDR3 protein,CDR3 DNA
TRBJ1-1,once,.,TRBV5-6,CASSLRGMNTEAFF,TGTGCCAGCAGCTTGAGAGGGATGAACACTGAAGCTTTCTTT
TRBJ2-1,.,TRBD2,TRBV5-1,CASSRRLAGKSNEQFF,TGCGCCAGCAGCCGGCGACTAGCGGGAAAATCGAATGAGCAGTTCTTC
TRBJ2-3,once,.,TRBV6-5,CASRGNGGDIDTQYF,TGTGCCAGCAGGGGGAACGGGGGTGATATAGATACGCAGTATTTT
TRBJ1-1,.,.,TRBV5-1,CASSLQGGDTEAFF,TGCGCCAGCAGCTTGCAGGGAGGCGACACTGAAGCTTTCTTT
TRBJ1-3,.,TRBD1,TRBV19,CASSRDRGTSGNTIYF,TGTGCCAGTAGTCGGGACAGGGGGACTTCTGGAAACACCATATATTTT
TRBJ2-7,once,TRBD2,TRBV5-1,CASSLGTSGPYEQYF,TGCGCCAGCAGCTTGGGGACTAGCGGTCCCTACGAGCAGTACTTC
TRBJ2-7,.,TRBD1,TRBV6-5,CASSYMQARGRYEQYF,TGTGCCAGCAGTTATATGCAGGCCAGGGGGCGTTACGAGCAGTACTTC
TRBJ1-4,.,TRBD1,TRBV19,CASSSSSTGGKEKLFF,TGTGCCAGTAGTTCCTCCTCCACAGGGGGCAAGGAAAAACTGTTTTTT
TRBJ2-1,.,TRBD2,TRBV11-2,CASSSVGTSGNNEQFF,TGTGCCAGCAGCTCGGTAGGGACTAGCGGGAACAATGAGCAGTTCTTC
TRBJ1-5,.,.,TRBV27,CASSFRTADQPQHF,TGTGCCAGCAGTTTCAGGACAGCGGATCAGCCCCAGCATTTT
TRBJ2-7,.,.,TRBV21-1,CASSFSRRGYEQYF,TGTGCCAGCAGCTTCTCCCGCCGGGGGTACGAGCAGTACTTC
TRBJ1-1,.,.,TRBV19,CASTFRRANTEAFF,TGTGCCAGTACCTTTCGGAGGGCGAACACTGAAGCTTTCTTT
TRBJ2-2,once,TRBD2,TRBV4-3,CASSRGTSGGFTRELFF,TGCGCCAGCAGCAGGGGGACTAGCGGGGGTTTCACCAGGGAGCTGTTTTTT
TRBJ2-2,.,TRBD1,TRBV18,CASSPWDRITGELFF,TGTGCCAGCTCACCTTGGGACAGAATCACCGGGGAGCTGTTTTTT
TRBJ2-7,.,TRBD2,TRBV4-3,CASSQDRLAGGRSEQYF,TGCGCCAGCAGCCAAGATCGGCTAGCGGGGGGGAGGAGCGAGCAGTACTTC
TRBJ2-3,.,TRBD2,TRBV5-4,CASSPGLAARGDTQYF,TGTGCCAGCAGCCCCGGACTAGCGGCTCGCGGGGATACGCAGTATTTT
TRBJ2-5,.,TRBD2,TRBV5-4,CASSPWTRQETQYF,TGTGCCAGCAGCCCTTGGACTAGACAAGAGACCCAGTACTTC
TRBJ1-2,.,TRBD1,TRBV3-1/TRBV3-2,CASSRGQATYTF,TGTGCCAGCAGCCGGGGACAGGCCACCTACACCTTC
TRBJ1-4,.,.,TRBV18,CASSPPRGGTNEKLFF,TGTGCCAGCTCACCTCCCCGGGGGGGAACTAATGAAAAACTGTTTTTT
TRBJ1-5,.,.,TRBV7-8,CASSLARNQPQHF,TGTGCCAGCAGCTTAGCTAGAAATCAGCCCCAGCATTTT
TRBJ2-1,.,TRBD1,TRBV19,CASSTRDRGNEQFF,TGTGCCAGTAGTACGAGGGACAGGGGCAATGAGCAGTTCTTC
TRBJ2-5,.,.,TRBV29-1,CSVDLAPLKTQYF,TGCAGCGTTGATCTAGCGCCCCTGAAGACCCAGTACTTC
TRBJ2-3,.,TRBD2,TRBV19,CASGEGGTDTQYF,TGTGCCAGTGGGGAGGGAGGCACAGATACGCAGTATTTT
TRBJ1-4,.,TRBD1,TRBV7-2,CASSRTGTANEKLFF,TGTGCCAGCAGCCGTACCGGGACAGCGAATGAAAAACTGTTTTTT
TRBJ2-2,.,TRBD1,TRBV27,CASSSPGTVTGELFF,TGTGCCAGCAGTTCCCCCGGGACAGTCACCGGGGAGCTGTTTTTT
TRBJ1-1,.,.,TRBV5-6,CASSQRQGRWYTEAFF,TGTGCCAGCAGCCAGCGCCAGGGAAGGTGGTACACTGAAGCTTTCTTT
TRBJ1-4,.,.,TRBV11-2,CASSAGLATNEKLFF,TGTGCCAGCAGTGCCGGGTTGGCTACTAATGAAAAACTGTTTTTT
TRBJ1-5,.,.,TRBV19,CASSPTFLTQYSNQPQHF,TGTGCCAGTAGTCCGACCTTCTTGACACAATATAGCAATCAGCCCCAGCATTTT
TRBJ1-2,.,TRBD1,TRBV19,CASSIKQGSGYGYTF,TGTGCCAGTAGTATCAAACAGGGGTCGGGCTATGGCTACACCTTC
TRBJ1-5,.,.,TRBV19,CASSPGHNSNQPQHF,TGTGCCAGTAGTCCAGGACATAATAGCAATCAGCCCCAGCATTTT
TRBJ1-4,.,.,TRBV27,CASSLSGDFNEKLFF,TGTGCCAGCAGTTTAAGCGGGGACTTTAATGAAAAACTGTTTTTT
TRBJ2-1,.,.,TRBV9,CASSAGDSRKEQFF,TGTGCCAGCAGCGCCGGGGACTCCCGCAAAGAGCAGTTCTTC
TRBJ2-7,.,.,TRBV10-3,CAISEDRKYEQYF,TGTGCCATCAGTGAGGACAGGAAATACGAGCAGTACTTC
TRBJ2-3,.,TRBD2,TRBV9,CASSGLAGGPGDTQYF,TGTGCCAGCAGCGGGTTAGCGGGAGGGCCTGGAGATACGCAGTATTTT
TRBJ2-7,.,.,TRBV7-2,CASSLAGQGTYEQYF,TGTGCCAGCAGCTTAGCTGGGCAGGGGACCTACGAGCAGTACTTC
TRBJ1-1,.,.,TRBV5-1,CASSLDLRNTEAFF,TGCGCCAGCAGCTTGGATCTTAGGAACACTGAAGCTTTCTTT
TRBJ2-7,.,.,TRBV6-2/TRBV6-3,CASSYQGIGYEQYF,TGTGCCAGCAGTTACCAGGGGATTGGCTACGAGCAGTACTTC
TRBJ1-1,few,TRBD1,TRBV7-2,CASSFPLGQGAEAFF,TGTGCCAGCAGCTTCCCGTTGGGGCAGGGGGCTGAAGCTTTCTTT
TRBJ2-1,.,.,TRBV5-4,CASSITGQLEQFF,TGTGCCAGCAGCATAACCGGACAGCTTGAGCAGTTCTTC
TRBJ2-3,.,.,TRBV4-1,CASSQEGWGLRDTQYF,TGCGCCAGCAGCCAAGAGGGTTGGGGGCTACGAGATACGCAGTATTTT